The rows below give T cell receptor beta chains drawn from one sample of a study of blood T cell repertoires in COVID-19. Some clones are missing from TCRdb's copy, which holds only in-frame ones; the method was immunoSEQ multiplex PCR. This table has 200,000 to 300,000 clones, approximately 90% appearing once. Sequencing was performed on PBMCs or T cells enriched from blood (not recorded which). Every receptor here comes from a woman aged 40 to 50 with acute COVID-19. CDR3s include the opening cysteine and the closing phenylalanine or tryptophan. D genes are given only for firm matches. Some rows have no size entry. The others give once, few or many, or a class for an expanded clone.

CDR3 protein: CASSLDRDYGYTF
CDR3 DNA: TGTGCCAGCAGCCTAGACAGGGACTATGGCTACACCTTC
V gene: TRBV11-2
J gene: TRBJ1-2
D gene: TRBD1
clone size: few

CDR3 protein: CASSYSGTGAKDQPQHF
CDR3 DNA: TGTGCCAGCAGTTACTCGGGGACAGGGGCGAAGGATCAGCCCCAGCATTTT
V gene: TRBV6-2/TRBV6-3
J gene: TRBJ1-5
D gene: TRBD1
clone size: few

CDR3 protein: CASSLGGGAGQPQHF
CDR3 DNA: TGTGCCAGCAGTTTAGGAGGGGGCGCAGGTCAGCCCCAGCATTTT
V gene: TRBV28
J gene: TRBJ1-5
D gene: TRBD1
clone size: many

CDR3 protein: CASSPTEINQPQHF
CDR3 DNA: TGCGCCAGCAGTCCAACAGAGATAAATCAGCCCCAGCATTTT
V gene: TRBV10-2
J gene: TRBJ1-5
D gene: NA
clone size: NA

CDR3 protein: CASSGGQPNEKLFF
CDR3 DNA: TGTGCCAGTAGTGGGGGACAGCCTAATGAAAAACTGTTTTTT
V gene: TRBV19
J gene: TRBJ1-4
D gene: TRBD1
clone size: NA

CDR3 protein: CASSPKIVAGYTF
CDR3 DNA: TGTGCCAGCAGTCCGAAAATCGTAGCGGGCTACACCTTC
V gene: TRBV6-5
J gene: TRBJ1-2
D gene: NA
clone size: NA

CDR3 protein: CASSEGQGTGELFF
CDR3 DNA: TGCGCCAGCAGCGAGGGACAGGGGACCGGGGAGCTGTTTTTT
V gene: TRBV5-1
J gene: TRBJ2-2
D gene: TRBD1
clone size: NA

CDR3 protein: CATSDPGQGSAGEQFF
CDR3 DNA: TGTGCCACCAGTGATCCGGGACAGGGGTCGGCAGGTGAGCAGTTCTTC
V gene: TRBV24-1
J gene: TRBJ2-1
D gene: TRBD1
clone size: NA

CDR3 protein: CAWSVQNQNIQYF
CDR3 DNA: TGTGCCTGGAGTGTACAGAACCAAAACATTCAGTACTTC
V gene: TRBV30
J gene: TRBJ2-4
D gene: NA
clone size: NA

CDR3 protein: CASSLADWGRTDTQYF
CDR3 DNA: TGTGCCAGCAGCCTTGCAGACTGGGGCCGCACAGATACGCAGTATTTT
V gene: TRBV11-3
J gene: TRBJ2-3
D gene: NA
clone size: NA

CDR3 protein: CASQRTGGGNQPQHF
CDR3 DNA: TGTGCCTCCCAAAGGACAGGGGGCGGCAATCAGCCCCAGCATTTT
V gene: TRBV19
J gene: TRBJ1-5
D gene: TRBD1
clone size: NA

CDR3 protein: CASSYWTSGRDTGELFF
CDR3 DNA: TGTGCCAGCAGCTACTGGACTAGCGGGAGGGATACCGGGGAGCTGTTTTTT
V gene: TRBV5-6
J gene: TRBJ2-2
D gene: TRBD2
clone size: NA

CDR3 protein: CAWTAGTAGVGQPQHF
CDR3 DNA: TGTGCCTGGACCGCAGGTACCGCGGGGGTTGGGCAGCCCCAGCATTTT
V gene: TRBV30
J gene: TRBJ1-5
D gene: NA
clone size: NA

CDR3 protein: CASSYSEGIPYYGYTF
CDR3 DNA: TGTGCCAGCAGTTACTCGGAGGGGATCCCTTATTATGGCTACACCTTC
V gene: TRBV6-5
J gene: TRBJ1-2
D gene: NA
clone size: NA

CDR3 protein: CASSFFQREETQYF
CDR3 DNA: TGTGCCAGCAGTTTTTTCCAGCGGGAAGAGACCCAGTACTTC
V gene: TRBV28
J gene: TRBJ2-5
D gene: NA
clone size: NA

CDR3 protein: CASTSTGVAEQYF
CDR3 DNA: TGTGCCTCTACCTCGACAGGGGTTGCCGAGCAGTACTTC
V gene: TRBV30
J gene: TRBJ2-7
D gene: TRBD1
clone size: NA

CDR3 protein: CASSQDLPGAHYGYTF
CDR3 DNA: TGCGCCAGCAGCCAAGATTTGCCAGGGGCTCACTATGGCTACACCTTC
V gene: TRBV4-1
J gene: TRBJ1-2
D gene: NA
clone size: once

CDR3 protein: CASSQQHRPGTSTSLSTQYF
CDR3 DNA: TGCGCCAGCAGCCAGCAGCATCGTCCCGGGACTAGCACGTCTTTAAGTACGCAGTATTTT
V gene: TRBV4-1
J gene: TRBJ2-3
D gene: TRBD2
clone size: NA

CDR3 protein: CASSQEQDGWNTEAFF
CDR3 DNA: TGCGCCAGCAGCCAAGAACAGGACGGCTGGAACACTGAAGCTTTCTTT
V gene: TRBV4-1
J gene: TRBJ1-1
D gene: NA
clone size: many

CDR3 protein: CAICDHAGKEYEAFF
CDR3 DNA: TGTGCCATCTGCGATCACGCCGGGAAAGAATATGAAGCTTTCTTT
V gene: TRBV10-3
J gene: TRBJ1-1
D gene: NA
clone size: NA

CDR3 protein: CASSPTRDNEQFF
CDR3 DNA: TGTGCCAGCAGCCCCACCCGGGACAATGAGCAGTTCTTC
V gene: TRBV11-2
J gene: TRBJ2-1
D gene: NA
clone size: NA

CDR3 protein: CASSPGTGSTTMSGNTIYF
CDR3 DNA: TGTGCCAGCTCACCAGGGACAGGGAGTACTACGATGTCTGGAAACACCATATATTTT
V gene: TRBV18
J gene: TRBJ1-3
D gene: TRBD1
clone size: NA

CDR3 protein: CASSPVRGLALNEQFF
CDR3 DNA: TGTGCCAGCTCTCCCGTCAGAGGACTAGCGCTTAATGAGCAGTTCTTC
V gene: TRBV18
J gene: TRBJ2-1
D gene: TRBD2
clone size: once

CDR3 protein: CSVGRGQGNEQFF
CDR3 DNA: TGCAGCGTCGGACGCGGACAGGGCAATGAGCAGTTCTTC
V gene: TRBV29-1
J gene: TRBJ2-1
D gene: TRBD1
clone size: NA

CDR3 protein: CASSRDRGNYQPQHF
CDR3 DNA: TGTGCCAGTAGTAGAGACAGGGGGAATTATCAGCCCCAGCATTTT
V gene: TRBV19
J gene: TRBJ1-5
D gene: TRBD1
clone size: NA

CDR3 protein: CASSLAGREGPYEQYF
CDR3 DNA: TGTGCCAGCAGCTTAGCGGGACGGGAGGGCCCTTACGAGCAGTACTTC
V gene: TRBV7-9
J gene: TRBJ2-7
D gene: TRBD2
clone size: few

CDR3 protein: CASSNAGTSRTYEQYF
CDR3 DNA: TGTGCCAGCAGTAACGCCGGGACTAGCAGAACCTACGAGCAGTACTTC
V gene: TRBV27
J gene: TRBJ2-7
D gene: TRBD2
clone size: NA

CDR3 protein: CASSLMIDTQGAVDEAFF
CDR3 DNA: TGTGCCAGCAGTCTAATGATCGATACACAGGGGGCGGTTGATGAAGCTTTCTTT
V gene: TRBV6-6
J gene: TRBJ1-1
D gene: TRBD1
clone size: NA

CDR3 protein: CASEDRPKSQPQHF
CDR3 DNA: TGTGCCAGCGAGGACAGGCCCAAAAGTCAGCCCCAGCATTTT
V gene: TRBV9
J gene: TRBJ1-5
D gene: TRBD1
clone size: NA

CDR3 protein: CAGHRASTDTQYF
CDR3 DNA: TGTGCCGGTCACAGGGCCAGCACAGATACGCAGTATTTT
V gene: TRBV5-4
J gene: TRBJ2-3
D gene: NA
clone size: NA

CDR3 protein: CSASPSRATGNTIYF
CDR3 DNA: TGCAGTGCTAGTCCCAGCAGGGCGACTGGAAACACCATATATTTT
V gene: TRBV20-1
J gene: TRBJ1-3
D gene: NA
clone size: few

CDR3 protein: CATSDSRGTSSTDTQYF
CDR3 DNA: TGTGCCACCAGTGATTCCAGAGGGACTAGCAGCACAGATACGCAGTATTTT
V gene: TRBV24-1
J gene: TRBJ2-3
D gene: TRBD2
clone size: NA

CDR3 protein: CASSFLQGDGTEAFF
CDR3 DNA: TGCGCCAGCAGCTTCCTCCAGGGTGATGGTACTGAAGCTTTCTTT
V gene: TRBV5-1
J gene: TRBJ1-1
D gene: NA
clone size: NA

CDR3 protein: CASSLDRGYGYTF
CDR3 DNA: TGCGCCAGCAGCTTAGACAGGGGTTATGGCTACACCTTC
V gene: TRBV5-1
J gene: TRBJ1-2
D gene: TRBD1
clone size: NA

CDR3 protein: CASRETVSGANVLTF
CDR3 DNA: TGTGCCAGCAGAGAGACTGTCTCTGGGGCCAACGTCCTGACTTTC
V gene: TRBV6-5
J gene: TRBJ2-6
D gene: NA
clone size: NA

CDR3 protein: CASGPGDRGITDTQYF
CDR3 DNA: TGTGCTAGTGGTCCGGGGGACAGGGGAATAACAGATACGCAGTATTTT
V gene: TRBV12-5
J gene: TRBJ2-3
D gene: TRBD1
clone size: NA

CDR3 protein: CASSQVSLTGNTIYF
CDR3 DNA: TGTGCCAGCAGCCAAGTTTCCCTAACGGGAAACACCATATATTTT
V gene: TRBV4-2
J gene: TRBJ1-3
D gene: NA
clone size: NA

CDR3 protein: CASRGDRGQNTEAFF
CDR3 DNA: TGTGCCAGCAGAGGGGACAGGGGACAGAACACTGAAGCTTTCTTT
V gene: TRBV28
J gene: TRBJ1-1
D gene: TRBD1
clone size: NA

CDR3 protein: CASSLYQTNTEAFF
CDR3 DNA: TGTGCCAGCAGTTTGTATCAGACAAACACTGAAGCTTTCTTT
V gene: TRBV28
J gene: TRBJ1-1
D gene: NA
clone size: NA

CDR3 protein: CASSAHYRGQETQYF
CDR3 DNA: TGTGCCAGCAGCGCACATTACAGGGGACAAGAGACCCAGTACTTC
V gene: TRBV9
J gene: TRBJ2-5
D gene: TRBD1
clone size: once

CDR3 protein: CAREWGTDTQYF
CDR3 DNA: TGTGCCCGGGAGTGGGGCACAGATACGCAGTATTTT
V gene: TRBV30
J gene: TRBJ2-3
D gene: NA
clone size: NA

CDR3 protein: CASSLTARTDTQYF
CDR3 DNA: TGTGCCAGCAGCCTGACAGCTCGGACAGATACGCAGTATTTT
V gene: TRBV14
J gene: TRBJ2-3
D gene: NA
clone size: NA

CDR3 protein: CAWSSPDRGGNQPQHF
CDR3 DNA: TGTGCCTGGAGTAGCCCCGACAGGGGAGGCAATCAGCCCCAGCATTTT
V gene: TRBV30
J gene: TRBJ1-5
D gene: TRBD1
clone size: NA

CDR3 protein: CASSFAGTEKHNYGYTF
CDR3 DNA: TGTGCCAGCAGCTTTGCCGGGACAGAGAAACATAACTATGGCTACACCTTC
V gene: TRBV5-8
J gene: TRBJ1-2
D gene: TRBD1
clone size: NA

CDR3 protein: CASSPQETQYF
CDR3 DNA: TGTGCCAGCAGTCCTCAAGAGACCCAGTACTTC
V gene: TRBV2
J gene: TRBJ2-5
D gene: NA
clone size: few

CDR3 protein: CASRSGTRSNYGYTF
CDR3 DNA: TGTGCCAGTAGGTCCGGGACACGCTCTAACTATGGCTACACCTTC
V gene: TRBV19
J gene: TRBJ1-2
D gene: NA
clone size: few

CDR3 protein: CASSYDREYYEQYF
CDR3 DNA: TGTGCCAGCAGTTACGACCGGGAGTACTACGAGCAGTACTTC
V gene: TRBV6-2/TRBV6-3
J gene: TRBJ2-7
D gene: NA
clone size: NA

CDR3 protein: CASSNTLCSESRNEQFF
CDR3 DNA: TGTGCCAGCAGCAATACGCTCTGTAGCGAAAGTAGGAATGAGCAGTTCTTC
V gene: TRBV21-1
J gene: TRBJ2-1
D gene: NA
clone size: NA

CDR3 protein: CSVGGNTEAFF
CDR3 DNA: TGCAGTGTCGGGGGGAACACTGAAGCTTTCTTT
V gene: TRBV20-1
J gene: TRBJ1-1
D gene: NA
clone size: NA

CDR3 protein: CASSLNPGVVYEQYF
CDR3 DNA: TGTGCCAGCAGCTTAAATCCGGGAGTTGTTTACGAGCAGTACTTC
V gene: TRBV7-3
J gene: TRBJ2-7
D gene: NA
clone size: NA

CDR3 protein: CASSLVASGRRVSTDTQYF
CDR3 DNA: TGTGCCAGCAGCTTAGTGGCTAGCGGGAGGAGGGTGAGCACAGATACGCAGTATTTT
V gene: TRBV7-2
J gene: TRBJ2-3
D gene: TRBD2
clone size: NA

CDR3 protein: CASSLDPGGSYGYTF
CDR3 DNA: TGCGCCAGCAGCTTGGATCCTGGGGGGAGCTATGGCTACACCTTC
V gene: TRBV5-1
J gene: TRBJ1-2
D gene: NA
clone size: NA

CDR3 protein: CASSLDPSRETQYF
CDR3 DNA: TGTGCCAGCAGCTTAGATCCATCGCGGGAGACCCAGTACTTC
V gene: TRBV11-3
J gene: TRBJ2-5
D gene: NA
clone size: NA

CDR3 protein: CAISETEVATNEKLFF
CDR3 DNA: TGTGCCATCAGTGAAACCGAGGTTGCAACTAATGAAAAACTGTTTTTT
V gene: TRBV10-3
J gene: TRBJ1-4
D gene: NA
clone size: NA

CDR3 protein: CASTPLEEGRHEQYF
CDR3 DNA: TGCGCCAGCACCCCCCTCGAGGAGGGGCGCCACGAGCAGTACTTC
V gene: TRBV5-1
J gene: TRBJ2-7
D gene: NA
clone size: NA